This paragraph reports one TCR beta chain. Its antigen is currently unknown. TCRdb re-derived calls from the RT-PCR reads in MiXCR, one entry per CDR3 protein. Of 560,000 or so distinct CDR3 sequences listed, 6.5% to 8% are singletons. The data belong to a study of response to subunit inactivated influenza vaccine. In germline, CDR1 is SQVTM, CDR2 ANQGSEA. This CDR3 comprises 15 residues. The V and J ends lost 6 bases and 0 bases respectively, with 15 bases between them. Study findings and constraints: The authors put forward the suggestion that each seasonal influenza vaccination may bring in only a limited number of new T cells.

This sequence was found in a man aged 45 to 75 who received an inactivated influenza vaccine. The sequences come from PBMCs from blood, collected approximately 25 months after vaccination. The chain combines TRBV29-1 with TRBJ2-1; D gene unclear. In DNA, the CDR3 is TGCAGCGTCCAGAAGGGCCCTCACTCCTACAATGAGCAGTTCTTC. It translates to CSVQKGPHSYNEQFF.